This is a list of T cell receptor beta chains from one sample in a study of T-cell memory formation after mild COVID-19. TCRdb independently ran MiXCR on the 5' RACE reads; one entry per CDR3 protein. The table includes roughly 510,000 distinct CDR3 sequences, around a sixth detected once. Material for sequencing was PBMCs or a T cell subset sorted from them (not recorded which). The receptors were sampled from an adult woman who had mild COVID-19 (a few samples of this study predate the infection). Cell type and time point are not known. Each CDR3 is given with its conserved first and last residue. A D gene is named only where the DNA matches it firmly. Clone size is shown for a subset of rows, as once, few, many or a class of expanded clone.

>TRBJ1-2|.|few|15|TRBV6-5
CASSSRRGSANGYTF
TGTGCCAGCAGTTCGCGCAGGGGATCAGCCAATGGCTACACCTTC
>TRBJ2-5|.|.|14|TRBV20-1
CSARDRVVKETQYF
TGCAGTGCTAGAGATCGGGTGGTGAAAGAGACCCAGTACTTC
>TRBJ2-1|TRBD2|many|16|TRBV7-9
CASSSRDRREGHEQFF
TGTGCCAGCAGCTCCCGGGATCGGCGGGAGGGCCACGAGCAGTTCTTC
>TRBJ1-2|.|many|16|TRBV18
CASSPSTWGALYGYTF
TGTGCCAGCTCACCAAGTACCTGGGGAGCCCTTTATGGCTACACCTTC
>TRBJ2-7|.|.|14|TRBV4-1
CASSQDRGSGEQYF
TGCGCCAGCAGCCAAGATCGAGGGTCCGGCGAGCAGTACTTC
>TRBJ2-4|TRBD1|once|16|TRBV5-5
CASSPWTGRAKNIQYF
TGTGCCAGCAGCCCTTGGACAGGGAGAGCCAAAAACATTCAGTACTTC
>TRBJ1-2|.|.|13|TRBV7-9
CASSLERVEGYTF
TGTGCCAGCAGCTTAGAGAGAGTTGAGGGCTACACCTTC
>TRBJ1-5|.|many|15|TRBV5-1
CASSLDGYSNQPQHF
TGTGCCAGCAGTCTCGACGGATATAGCAATCAGCCCCAGCATTTT
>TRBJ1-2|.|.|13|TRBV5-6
CASSLPGRGGYTF
TGTGCCAGCAGCTTGCCGGGGCGTGGAGGCTACACCTTC
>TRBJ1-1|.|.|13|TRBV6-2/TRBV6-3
CASSRYLNTEAFF
TGTGCCAGCAGCCGTTACTTGAACACTGAAGCTTTCTTT
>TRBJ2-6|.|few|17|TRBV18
CASSPPGRASGANVLTF
TGTGCCAGCTCACCACCGGGCAGGGCATCTGGGGCCAACGTCCTGACTTTC
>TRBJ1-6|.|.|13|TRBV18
CASSPSEGGPLHF
TGTGCCAGCTCACCGTCCGAAGGCGGGCCTCTCCACTTT
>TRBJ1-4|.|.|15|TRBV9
CASSVEGLAGEKLFF
TGTGCCAGCAGCGTAGAGGGCCTAGCAGGTGAAAAACTGTTTTTT
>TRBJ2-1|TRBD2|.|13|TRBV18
CASSPGLANEQFF
TGCGCCAGCTCCCCCGGACTAGCGAATGAGCAGTTCTTC
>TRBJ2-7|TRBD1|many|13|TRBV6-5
CASSPGTGVEQYF
TGTGCCAGCAGTCCCGGGACAGGGGTCGAGCAGTACTTC
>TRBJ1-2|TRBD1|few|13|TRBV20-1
CSAPPGTDYGYTF
TGCAGTGCCCCTCCCGGGACAGATTATGGCTACACCTTC
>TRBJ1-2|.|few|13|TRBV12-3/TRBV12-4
CASSQGKSDGYTF
TGTGCCAGCTCCCAGGGGAAGAGCGATGGCTACACCTTC
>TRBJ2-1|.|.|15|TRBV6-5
CASSRRSSSYNEQFF
TGTGCCAGCAGTCGTAGGTCGAGCTCCTACAATGAGCAGTTCTTC
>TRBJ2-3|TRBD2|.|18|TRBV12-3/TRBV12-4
CASTPRRLAGSSTDTQYF
TGTGCCAGCACCCCACGCCGACTAGCGGGATCTAGCACAGATACGCAGTATTTT
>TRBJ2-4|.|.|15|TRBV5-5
CASSLSGGPGNIQYF
TGTGCCAGCAGCCTCTCAGGGGGGCCTGGAAACATTCAGTACTTC
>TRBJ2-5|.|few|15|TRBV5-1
CASSLVVGGKETQYF
TGCGCCAGCAGCTTGGTGGTAGGAGGGAAAGAGACCCAGTACTTC
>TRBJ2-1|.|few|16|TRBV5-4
CASSPRTSQGLNEQFF
TGTGCCAGCAGCCCACGGACATCGCAGGGTCTCAATGAGCAGTTCTTC
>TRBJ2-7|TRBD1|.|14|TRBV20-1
CSANKLDRVYEQYF
TGCAGTGCTAACAAATTAGACAGGGTCTACGAGCAGTACTTC
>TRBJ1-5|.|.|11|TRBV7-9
CASGSNQPQHF
TGTGCCAGCGGCTCCAATCAGCCCCAGCATTTT
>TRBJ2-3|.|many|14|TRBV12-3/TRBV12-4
CASSLSQYTDTQYF
TGTGCCAGCAGTTTAAGCCAGTACACAGATACGCAGTATTTT
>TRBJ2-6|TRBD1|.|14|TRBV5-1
CASGTGDGANVLTF
TGCGCCAGCGGAACAGGGGACGGGGCCAACGTCCTGACTTTC
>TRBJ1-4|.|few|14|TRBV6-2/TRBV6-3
CASSSGALNEKLFF
TGTGCCAGCAGCTCGGGAGCCCTTAATGAAAAACTGTTTTTT
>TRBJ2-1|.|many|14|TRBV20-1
CSARGRLAGNEQFF
TGCAGTGCTAGAGGAAGGCTAGCCGGCAATGAGCAGTTCTTC
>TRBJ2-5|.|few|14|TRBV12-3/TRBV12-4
CASRRADTQVAQYF
TGTGCCAGCAGGAGGGCTGACACGCAAGTGGCCCAGTACTTC
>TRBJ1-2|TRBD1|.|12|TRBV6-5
CASRRTGEGYTF
TGTGCCAGCAGACGGACAGGCGAAGGCTACACCTTC
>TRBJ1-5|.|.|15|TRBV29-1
CSATVDGGLNQPQHF
TGCAGCGCGACGGTGGACGGAGGTCTCAATCAGCCCCAGCATTTT
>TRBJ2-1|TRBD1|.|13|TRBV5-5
CASSPGTGMFQFF
TGTGCCAGCAGCCCCGGGACAGGGATGTTTCAGTTCTTC
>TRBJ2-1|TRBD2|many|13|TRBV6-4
CASSAGTSGEQFF
TGTGCCAGCAGCGCCGGGACTAGCGGGGAGCAGTTCTTC
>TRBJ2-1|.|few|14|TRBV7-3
CASSPDQSYNEQFF
TGTGCCAGCAGCCCGGACCAGTCCTACAATGAGCAGTTCTTC
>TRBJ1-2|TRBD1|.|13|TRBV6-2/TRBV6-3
CASSEDRVGGYTF
TGTGCCAGCAGCGAAGACAGGGTCGGAGGCTACACCTTC
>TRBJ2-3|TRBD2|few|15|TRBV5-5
CASSLGGRGANTQYF
TGTGCCAGCAGCTTGGGAGGGAGGGGAGCAAATACGCAGTATTTT
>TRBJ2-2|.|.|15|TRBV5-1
CASSLAPSPNGELFF
TGCGCCAGCAGCTTGGCCCCCAGTCCCAACGGGGAGCTGTTTTTT
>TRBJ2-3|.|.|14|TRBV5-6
CASSNPYSTDTQYF
TGTGCCAGCAGCAATCCTTATAGCACAGATACGCAGTATTTT
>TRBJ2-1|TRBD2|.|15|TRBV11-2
CASSFSGSTYNEQFF
TGTGCCAGCAGCTTTAGCGGGAGCACCTACAATGAGCAGTTCTTC
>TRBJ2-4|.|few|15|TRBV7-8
CASSLPGGVGNIQYF
TGTGCCAGCAGCCTCCCAGGGGGGGTCGGCAACATTCAGTACTTC
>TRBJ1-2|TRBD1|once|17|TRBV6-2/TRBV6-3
CASRRRTGRQANYGYTF
TGTGCCAGCAGACGACGGACAGGGAGGCAGGCCAACTATGGCTACACCTTC
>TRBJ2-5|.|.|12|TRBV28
CARRQVQETQYF
TGTGCCAGGAGACAAGTCCAAGAGACCCAGTACTTC
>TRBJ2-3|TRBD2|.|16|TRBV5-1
CASSFRGAGSTDTQYF
TGCGCCAGCAGTTTCCGAGGAGCGGGGAGTACAGATACGCAGTATTTT
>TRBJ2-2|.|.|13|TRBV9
CASSVDFTGELFF
TGTGCCAGCAGCGTAGATTTCACCGGGGAGCTGTTTTTT